This T cell receptor beta chain was sequenced for a study of shared clonotypes between healthy human individuals (dated by TCRdb to 2019 to 2021). As for the study more broadly: The cohort comprised two women and three men aged 18 to 49 years. Per donor, three plates each were used for CD4 naive and CD4 memory, two for CD8 naive, and one for CD8 memory. To estimate repertoire size and how much clonotypes are shared between individuals, the study performed deep sequencing of blood TCR repertoires from roughly five healthy adults. Libraries were prepared and TCR repertoires were sequenced by different laboratories using diverse techniques, in order to increase sequencing depth and limit assay-specific biases. Per donor, leukapheresis produced somewhere between about 0.94 and 9.5 billion PBMCs.

A note on this clone: The antigen it recognizes is unknown. No base quality values were provided; no much bigger clone lies one nucleotide off.

Using the deep immunoSEQ assay, multiplex PCR amplified TCR CDR3 regions from genomic DNA. For each cell subset, the extracted genomic DNA was distributed evenly across all wells of several immunoSEQ 96-well plates, and each plate served as one replicate. Each replicate PCR for sorted subsets received about 200 ng genomic DNA, equal to 30,000 or so T cell genomes. Purified libraries were quantified with a Qubit 3.0 fluorometer, sized on a Bioanalyzer 2100, and re-quantified with the KAPA Library Quantification kit. Every immunoSEQ 96-well plate was sequenced on a dedicated single-read 150-cycle Illumina NextSeq 550 flow cell. The study's own analysis went as follows. Because the immunoSEQ output held only junctional sequences and lacked quality scores, the filtering could not match the filtering applied to full-length reads. Sequences were annotated with PyIR, a Python wrapper for IgBLAST v1.9, and V/J genes and CDR3 were assigned using IMGT germline references. Reads were filtered out if the reads had weak V/J assignments (E-value above 1e-6), no CDR3, stop codons, out-of-frame junctions, or ambiguous translated residues. V3J clonotypes were defined by identical inferred V gene, J gene, and CDR3 amino acid sequence. Percentage overlap between repertoires was calculated by dividing the number of shared unique clonotypes by the size of the smaller repertoire. Three approaches were used to assess repertoire richness: RTK rarefaction, the Chao1 estimator, and Recon v2.1 estimates of unobserved clonotypes. Generation probabilities were computed with OLGA for all TCRbeta clonotypes obtained by the gDNA method from a handful of donors. TCRdb took this table from immuneACCESS and kept in-frame rearrangements with V and J called. Such tables lack part of the clones; where checked against another copy, unresolved V genes explain under half of the gap, and the rest is unexplained. For V, J and clone size, that table is used; D and trimming come from the DNA. The sample records some 2 million clones, about 95% of which are singletons. The ten largest account for about 1.1% of the sample.

V loses 1 base at its end and J loses 5 bases; junction bases beyond the gene matches: 8. For CDR1 and CDR2, the germline V gene (reference sequence) lists GTSNPN and SVGIG. From the cysteine through the phenylalanine, the CDR3 covers 16 amino acids. Just the 48-base CDR3 DNA is kept, in frame starting at base 1. CD8 naive samples consisted of CD45RO-negative cells that were positively selected for CCR7, yielding a CD45RA+CCR7+ population without TemRA cells. Donors were healthy HIV-negative adults with no recently reported acute infections or vaccinations. Only Caucasian adults living in Nashville, Tennessee, USA were represented among the donors. After blood collection by leukapheresis, PBMCs were isolated using Ficoll-Histopaque density gradient centrifugation and then cryopreserved in the vapor phase of liquid nitrogen. Purity and quantity of every magnetically sorted T cell population were checked by analytical flow cytometry. Genomic DNA was isolated from each sorted fraction and quantified by UV absorbance on a Nanodrop 2000c.

Here is what the overall study found, with its caveats: When four donors were compared, the shared fraction of clonotypes was 5% to 6.5% for naive CD4, more than 3% for naive CD8, 2% to 2.5% for memory CD4, and 0.35% to 0.4% for memory CD8. Pairwise subsampling led to the expectation that sequencing depth would affect the degree of clonotype sharing among donors. Even with the large sequencing depth, rarefaction of the sorted-subset datasets indicated that sequencing was incomplete. Because the study included a small number of donors, the genetic and exposure-history diversity represented was limited. Sampling was restricted to blood, and TCR repertoires in tissues likely differ from the TCR repertoires found in blood. Compared with non-shared clonotypes, clonotypes shared by all four sorted-subset donors had higher generation probabilities. Estimated clonotype richness was generally larger for naive than for memory subsets.

Recombination linked TRBV30 to TRBJ2-5, and TRBD2 aligns with 12 junction nucleotides. This TCR came from a man younger than 35 in good health. The sequencing sample was made of naive CD8+ T cells sorted from blood. Read against the paper, the sample's cell subset or site label means: CD45RA+CCR7+. The sequenced DNA is TGTGCCTGGAGTGGGCGGCTAGCGGGGGGGCTTGAGACCCAGTACTTC. Its protein is CAWSGRLAGGLETQYF. Extended through the reference TRBV30 and TRBJ2-5 proteins, this CDR3 yields the full variable domain: SQTIHQWPATLVQPVGSPLSLECTVEGTSNPNLYWYRQAAGRGLQLLFYSVGIGQISSEVPQNLSASRPQDRQFILSSKKLLLSDSGFYLCAWSGRLAGGLETQYFGPGTRLLVL.